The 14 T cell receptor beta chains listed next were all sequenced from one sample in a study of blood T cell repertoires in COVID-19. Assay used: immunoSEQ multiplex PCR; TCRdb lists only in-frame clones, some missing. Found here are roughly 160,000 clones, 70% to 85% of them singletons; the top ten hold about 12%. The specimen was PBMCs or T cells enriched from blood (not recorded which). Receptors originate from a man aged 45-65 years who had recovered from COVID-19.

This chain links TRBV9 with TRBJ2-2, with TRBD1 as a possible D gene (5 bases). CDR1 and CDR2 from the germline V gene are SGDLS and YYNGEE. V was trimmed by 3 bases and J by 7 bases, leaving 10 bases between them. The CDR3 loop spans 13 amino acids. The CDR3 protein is CASSAQVGGELFF. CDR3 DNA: TGTGCCAGCAGCGCACAGGTTGGCGGGGAGCTGTTTTTT.

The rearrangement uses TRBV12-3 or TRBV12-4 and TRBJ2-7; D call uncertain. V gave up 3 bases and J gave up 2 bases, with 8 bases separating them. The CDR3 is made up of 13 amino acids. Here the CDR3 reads CASSLQATYEQYF. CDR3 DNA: TGTGCCAGCAGTTTGCAGGCTACCTACGAGCAGTACTTC.

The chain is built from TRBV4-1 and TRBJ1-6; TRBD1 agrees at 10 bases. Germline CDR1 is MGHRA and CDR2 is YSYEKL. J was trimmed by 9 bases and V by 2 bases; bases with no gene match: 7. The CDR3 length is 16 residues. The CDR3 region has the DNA TGCGCCAGCAGCCAACCGGGACAGGGGAGAGGTTCACCCCTCCACTTT. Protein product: CASSQPGQGRGSPLHF.

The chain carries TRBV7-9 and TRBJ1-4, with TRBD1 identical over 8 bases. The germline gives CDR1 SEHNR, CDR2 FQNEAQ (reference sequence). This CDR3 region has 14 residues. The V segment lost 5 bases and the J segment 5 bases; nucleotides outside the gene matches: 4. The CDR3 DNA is TGTGCCAGCAGCCAAGGACAGGGAAATGAAAAACTGTTTTTT. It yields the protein CASSQGQGNEKLFF.

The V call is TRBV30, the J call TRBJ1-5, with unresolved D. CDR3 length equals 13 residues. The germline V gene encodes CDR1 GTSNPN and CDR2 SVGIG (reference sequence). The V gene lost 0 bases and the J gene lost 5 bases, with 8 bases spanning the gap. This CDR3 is CAWSVSRYQPQHF. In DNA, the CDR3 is TGTGCCTGGAGTGTATCTCGGTATCAGCCCCAGCATTTT.

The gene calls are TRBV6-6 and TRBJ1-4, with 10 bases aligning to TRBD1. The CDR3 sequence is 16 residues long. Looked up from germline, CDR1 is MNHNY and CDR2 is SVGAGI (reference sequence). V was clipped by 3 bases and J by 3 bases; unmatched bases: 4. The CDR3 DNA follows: TGTGCCAGCAGTTATGGGGACAGGGGAGCTAATGAAAAACTGTTTTTT. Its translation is CASSYGDRGANEKLFF.

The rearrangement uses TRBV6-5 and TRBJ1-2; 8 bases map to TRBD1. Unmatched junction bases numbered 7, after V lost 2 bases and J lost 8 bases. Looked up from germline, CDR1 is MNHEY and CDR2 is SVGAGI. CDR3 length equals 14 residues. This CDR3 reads CASSYADRGRGYTF. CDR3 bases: TGTGCCAGCAGTTACGCCGACAGGGGAAGGGGCTACACCTTC.

The CDR3 DNA reads as TGTGCCAGCAGCTTAGCAGGCGAGCAGTACTTC. This codes for CASSLAGEQYF. The chain uses TRBV11-2 and TRBJ2-7; unclear D gene. Trimming pared 1 base from V and 6 bases from J, leaving 4 bases between. This CDR3 contains 11 residues. The germline gives CDR1 SGHAT, CDR2 FQNNGV.

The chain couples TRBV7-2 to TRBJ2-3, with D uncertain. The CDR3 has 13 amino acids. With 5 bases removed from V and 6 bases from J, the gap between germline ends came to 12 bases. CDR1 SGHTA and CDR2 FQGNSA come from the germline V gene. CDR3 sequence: CASSPNPGDTQYF. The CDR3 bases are TGTGCCAGCAGCCCCAACCCCGGGGATACGCAGTATTTT.

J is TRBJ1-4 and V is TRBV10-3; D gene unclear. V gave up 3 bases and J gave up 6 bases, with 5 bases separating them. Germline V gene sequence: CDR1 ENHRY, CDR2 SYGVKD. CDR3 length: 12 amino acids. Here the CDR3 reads CAISERDEKLFF. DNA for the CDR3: TGTGCCATCAGTGAAAGAGATGAAAAACTGTTTTTT.

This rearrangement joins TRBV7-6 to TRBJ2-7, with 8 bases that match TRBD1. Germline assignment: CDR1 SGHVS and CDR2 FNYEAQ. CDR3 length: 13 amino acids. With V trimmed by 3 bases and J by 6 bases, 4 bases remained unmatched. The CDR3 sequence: CASSFDRGSEQYF. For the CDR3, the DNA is TGTGCCAGCAGCTTCGACAGGGGTAGCGAGCAGTACTTC.

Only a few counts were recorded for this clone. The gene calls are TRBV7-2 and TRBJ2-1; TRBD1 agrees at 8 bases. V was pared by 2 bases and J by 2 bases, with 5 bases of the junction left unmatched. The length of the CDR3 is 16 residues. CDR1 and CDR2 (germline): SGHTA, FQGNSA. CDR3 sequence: CASSLMGQDPYNEQFF. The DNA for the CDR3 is TGTGCCAGCAGCTTAATGGGACAGGACCCCTACAATGAGCAGTTCTTC.

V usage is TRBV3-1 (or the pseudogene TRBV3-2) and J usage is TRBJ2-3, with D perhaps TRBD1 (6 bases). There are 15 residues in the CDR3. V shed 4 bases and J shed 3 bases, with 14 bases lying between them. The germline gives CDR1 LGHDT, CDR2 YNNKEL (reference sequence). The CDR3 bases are TGTGCCAGCAGCCCAATACAGGGATTTACAGATACGCAGTATTTT. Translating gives CASSPIQGFTDTQYF.

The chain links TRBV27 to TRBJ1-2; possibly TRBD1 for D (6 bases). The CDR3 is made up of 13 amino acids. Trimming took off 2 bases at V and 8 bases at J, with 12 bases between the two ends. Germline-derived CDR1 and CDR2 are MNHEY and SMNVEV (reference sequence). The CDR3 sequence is CASSLTGSDGYTF. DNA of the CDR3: TGTGCCAGCAGTTTAACAGGGTCAGACGGCTACACCTTC.